This T cell receptor (beta chain) comes out of a study of T cell clonality in common variable immunodeficiency. Study-level points and caveats: Fewer deletions and N-nucleotide insertions were reportedly seen in common variable immunodeficiency TCR beta sequences.

Blood came from CVID subjects not ill and not taking immunomodulatory or immunosuppressive medication. Donors gave roughly 4.5 to 9 ml heparinized peripheral whole blood. The germline V gene has CDR1 SGHDN and CDR2 FVKESK. The V segment lost 4 bases and the J segment 2 bases; nucleotides outside the gene matches: 10. The CDR3 covers 17 residues. This clone was found many times. Its antigen is as yet unknown. The CDR3 end falls 3 residues outside the read, so it is completed with the germline J gene. The repertoire was sequenced with immunoSEQ multiplex PCR; TCRdb's copy has only in-frame clones and lacks some. The sample was found to contain tens of thousands of clones, and every one recurs.

The V call is TRBV14, the J call TRBJ2-2; 7 bases are a match to TRBD2. The sequencing sample was made of peripheral blood mononuclear cells. This clonotype was sampled from a human donor with common variable immunodeficiency. The part of the CDR3 DNA that was read is TGTGCCAGCAGCCCGATACATCGGGGACTAAACACCGGGGAG. This encodes CASSPIHRGLNTGE. The whole CDR3 region reads CASSPIHRGLNTGELFF.